This record looks at one T cell receptor (beta chain) sequence and its context. Its antigen is not identified. This specimen belongs to a study of cytomegalovirus exposure and HLA in healthy donors. Study-wide points: A later analysis found most CMV-associated TCR beta chains apparently HLA-restricted. A missense variant in DCLRE1C was later tied to TCR beta V- and J-gene trimming. Investigators reported 150 to 200 TCR beta chains as tied to cytomegalovirus.

It was with 60 Vbeta and 13 Jbeta primers that the PCR ran. TCRdb keeps only in-frame clones here, not all; method: immunoSEQ multiplex PCR. This table has about 160,000 clones, more than 60% appearing once. CDR1 SGHRS and CDR2 YFSETQ come from the germline V gene. V lost 4 bases and J lost 5; bases outside the gene matches: 5. The CDR3 runs to 14 residues. The source of this sequence is a man aged 40-55 years in good health and CMV-seronegative. Sample: PBMCs. The gene calls are TRBV5-1 and TRBJ2-4, with TRBD2 matching over 8 bases. Written as DNA, the CDR3 is TGCGCCAGCAGCACCTCGGGGGGGCAAAACATTCAGTACTTC. Amino acid sequence: CASSTSGGQNIQYF.